This T cell receptor beta chain was recorded in a study of T cell changes during pregnancy in multiple sclerosis. Measured with immunoSEQ multiplex PCR; TCRdb has only the in-frame clones, and not every one. The sample has around 50,000 clones, roughly 89% seen once; the top ten hold roughly 5.3%. V lost 1 base and J 2 bases, leaving 23 bases between the germline ends. CDR3 length equals 19 residues. Germline V CDR1 and CDR2: SGHVS, FNYEAQ. The TCR was taken from a human donor whose cells served as feeder cells for cultures in a pregnancy study. The sample comprised peripheral blood from another person, used as feeder cells. The chain carries TRBV7-6 and TRBJ1-2; weak D call: TRBD1 (5 bases). CDR3: CASSLVGTLLGSKNYGYTF. DNA for the CDR3: TGTGCCAGCAGCTTAGTTGGGACTCTCCTGGGGAGTAAGAACTATGGCTACACCTTC. Looking up the rest from reference TRBV7-6 and TRBJ1-2 gives the full variable domain: GAGVSQSPRYKVTKRGQDVALRCDPISGHVSLYWYRQALGQGPEFLTYFNYEAQQDKSGLPNDRFSAERPEGSISTLTIQRTEQRDSAMYRCASSLVGTLLGSKNYGYTFGSGTRLTVV.